The sequence of this T cell receptor (beta chain) was determined in a study of CD8 T cells in ankylosing spondylitis. The germline CDR1 and CDR2 sequences are KGHSH and LQKENI. The CDR3 has 15 residues. V shed 6 bases and J shed 7 bases, with 18 bases lying between them. Whole-study findings and limits: Ankylosing spondylitis blood appeared to be characterized by a TCR beta motif of roughly eight highly homologous variants. Clones linked to disease were reported to show significant enrichment in matched ankylosing spondylitis synovial fluid.

In the case of this clonotype: The antigen is unknown.

Quantitative 5'-RACE with molecular barcodes was used to make the TCR beta libraries. MiXCR, applied by TCRdb to the 5' RACE reads, yields one record per CDR3 protein. The sample consists of approximately 550,000 distinct CDR3 sequences, roughly an eighth of them appearing once. The sequenced sample consisted of blood, either unsorted or a sorted T cell fraction (not recorded which). J is TRBJ2-2 and V is TRBV18; D may be TRBD1 (6 bases). This receptor was identified in a male donor with ankylosing spondylitis. The CDR3 region is CASSDTTGGFGELFF. Written as DNA, the CDR3 is TGTGCCAGCTCCGACACGACAGGCGGATTCGGGGAGCTGTTTTTT. Full variable domain (outside the CDR3, taken from reference TRBV18 and TRBJ2-2): NAGVMQNPRHLVRRRGQEARLRCSPMKGHSHVYWYRQLPEEGLKFMVYLQKENIIDESGMPKERFSAEFPKEGPSILRIQQVVRGDSAAYFCASSDTTGGFGELFFGEGSRLTVL.